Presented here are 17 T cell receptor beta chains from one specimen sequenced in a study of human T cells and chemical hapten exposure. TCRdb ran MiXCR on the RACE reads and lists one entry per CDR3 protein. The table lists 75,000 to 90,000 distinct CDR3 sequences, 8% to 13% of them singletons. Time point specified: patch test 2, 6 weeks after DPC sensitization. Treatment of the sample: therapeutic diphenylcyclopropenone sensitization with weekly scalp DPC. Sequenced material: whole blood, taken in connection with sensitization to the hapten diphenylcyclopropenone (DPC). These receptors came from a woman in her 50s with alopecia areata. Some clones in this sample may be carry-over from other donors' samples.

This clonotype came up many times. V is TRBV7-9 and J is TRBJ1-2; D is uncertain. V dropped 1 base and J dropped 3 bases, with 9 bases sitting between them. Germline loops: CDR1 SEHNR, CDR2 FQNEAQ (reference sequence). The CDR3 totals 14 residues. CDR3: CASSLVGKDYGYTF. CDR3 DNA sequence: TGTGCCAGCAGCTTAGTGGGGAAAGACTATGGCTACACCTTC.

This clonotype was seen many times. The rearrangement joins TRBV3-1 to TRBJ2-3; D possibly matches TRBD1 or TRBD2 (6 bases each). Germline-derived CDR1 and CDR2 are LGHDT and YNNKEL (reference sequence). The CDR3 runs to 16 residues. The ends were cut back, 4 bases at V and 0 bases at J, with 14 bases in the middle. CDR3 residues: CASSRWGAGSTDTQYF. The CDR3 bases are TGTGCCAGCAGCCGCTGGGGGGCAGGGAGCACAGATACGCAGTATTTT.

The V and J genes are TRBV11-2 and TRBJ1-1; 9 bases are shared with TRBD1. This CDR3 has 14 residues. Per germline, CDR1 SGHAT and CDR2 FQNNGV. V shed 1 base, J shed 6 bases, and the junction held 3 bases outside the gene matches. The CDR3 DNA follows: TGTGCCAGCAGCTTAGGGGACAGGGATTCTGAAGCTTTCTTT. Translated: CASSLGDRDSEAFF.

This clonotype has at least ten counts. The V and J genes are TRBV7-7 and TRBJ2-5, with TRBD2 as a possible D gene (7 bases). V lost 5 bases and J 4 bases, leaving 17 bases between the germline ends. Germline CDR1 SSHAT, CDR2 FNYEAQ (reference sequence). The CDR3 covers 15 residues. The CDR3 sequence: CASSPGAGVRETQYF. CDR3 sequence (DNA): TGTGCCAGCAGCCCAGGGGCGGGAGTCAGAGAGACCCAGTACTTC.

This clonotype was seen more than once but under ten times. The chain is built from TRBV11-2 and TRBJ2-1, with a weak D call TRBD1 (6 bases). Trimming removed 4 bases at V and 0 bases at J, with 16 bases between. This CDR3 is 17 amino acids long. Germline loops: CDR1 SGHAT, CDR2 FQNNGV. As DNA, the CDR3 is TGTGCCAGCAGCTCGGACAGAGGATTGGGCTCCTACAATGAGCAGTTCTTC. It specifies CASSSDRGLGSYNEQFF.

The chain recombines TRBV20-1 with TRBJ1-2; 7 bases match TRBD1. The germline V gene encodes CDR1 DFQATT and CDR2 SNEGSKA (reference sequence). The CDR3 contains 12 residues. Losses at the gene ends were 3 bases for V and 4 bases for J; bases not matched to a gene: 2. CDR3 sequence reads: CSASWDSYGYTF. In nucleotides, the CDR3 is TGCAGTGCTAGTTGGGACAGCTATGGCTACACCTTC.

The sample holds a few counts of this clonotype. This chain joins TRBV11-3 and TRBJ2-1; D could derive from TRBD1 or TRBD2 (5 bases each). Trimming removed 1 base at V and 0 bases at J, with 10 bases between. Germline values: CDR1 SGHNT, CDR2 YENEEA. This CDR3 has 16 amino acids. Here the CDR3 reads CASSLVGALSYNEQFF. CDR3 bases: TGTGCCAGCAGCTTAGTCGGGGCCCTCTCCTACAATGAGCAGTTCTTC. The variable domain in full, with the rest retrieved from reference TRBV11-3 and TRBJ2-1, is EAGVVQSPRYKIIEKKQPVAFWCNPISGHNTLYWYLQNLGQGPELLIRYENEEAVDDSQLPKDRFSAERLKGVDSTLKIQPAELGDSAVYLCASSLVGALSYNEQFFGPGTRLTVL.

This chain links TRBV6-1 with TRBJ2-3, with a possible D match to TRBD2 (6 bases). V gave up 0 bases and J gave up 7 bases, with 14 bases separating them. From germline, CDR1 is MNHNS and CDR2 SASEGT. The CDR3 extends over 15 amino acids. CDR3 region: CASSEAPGSGYTQYF. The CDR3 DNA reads TGTGCCAGCAGTGAAGCGCCGGGAAGCGGGTATACGCAGTATTTT.

CDR3 sequence: CASSQDIRPTYNEQFF. The CDR3 bases are TGCGCCAGCAGCCAAGATATCAGGCCGACCTACAATGAGCAGTTCTTC. The J gene is TRBJ2-1, the V gene TRBV4-1; D is undetermined. The CDR3 is 16 residues long. Trimming pared 0 bases from V and 2 bases from J, leaving 11 bases between. The germline V gene encodes CDR1 MGHRA and CDR2 YSYEKL.

CDR3 sequence (DNA): TGTGCCAGCTCACCAAGCACTATCGATGAGCAGTTCTTC. Amino acids: CASSPSTIDEQFF. The gene calls are TRBV18 and TRBJ2-1; D unresolved. Germline assignment: CDR1 KGHSH and CDR2 LQKENI. The germline V and J ends were trimmed by 2 bases and 8 bases, with 10 bases remaining between them. The CDR3 loop spans 13 amino acids. Filled out from reference TRBV18 and TRBJ2-1, the complete variable domain reads NAGVMQNPRHLVRRRGQEARLRCSPMKGHSHVYWYRQLPEEGLKFMVYLQKENIIDESGMPKERFSAEFPKEGPSILRIQQVVRGDSAAYFCASSPSTIDEQFFGPGTRLTVL.

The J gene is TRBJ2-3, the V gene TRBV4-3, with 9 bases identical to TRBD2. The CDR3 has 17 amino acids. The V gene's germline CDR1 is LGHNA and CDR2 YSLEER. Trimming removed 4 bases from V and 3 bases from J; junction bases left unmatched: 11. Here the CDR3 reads CASSPRLAGGLTDTQYF. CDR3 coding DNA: TGCGCCAGCAGCCCGCGCCTTGCGGGAGGGTTAACAGATACGCAGTATTTT.

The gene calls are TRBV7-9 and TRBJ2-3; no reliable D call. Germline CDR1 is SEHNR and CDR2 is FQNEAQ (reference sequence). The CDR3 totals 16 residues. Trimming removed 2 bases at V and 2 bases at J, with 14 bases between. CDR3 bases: TGTGCCAGCAGCTTAAATCAAGGTGTAGTCACAGATACGCAGTATTTT. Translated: CASSLNQGVVTDTQYF. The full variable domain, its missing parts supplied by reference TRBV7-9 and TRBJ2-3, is DTGVSQNPRHKITKRGQNVTFRCDPISEHNRLYWYRQTLGQGPEFLTYFQNEAQLEKSRLLSDRFSAERPKGSFSTLEIQRTEQGDSAMYLCASSLNQGVVTDTQYFGPGTRLTVL.

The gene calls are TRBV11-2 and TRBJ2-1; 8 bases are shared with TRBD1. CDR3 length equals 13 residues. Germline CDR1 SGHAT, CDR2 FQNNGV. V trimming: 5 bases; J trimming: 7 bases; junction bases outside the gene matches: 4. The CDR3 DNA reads TGTGCCAGCAGCCGACAGGGGATGAATGAGCAGTTCTTC. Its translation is CASSRQGMNEQFF.

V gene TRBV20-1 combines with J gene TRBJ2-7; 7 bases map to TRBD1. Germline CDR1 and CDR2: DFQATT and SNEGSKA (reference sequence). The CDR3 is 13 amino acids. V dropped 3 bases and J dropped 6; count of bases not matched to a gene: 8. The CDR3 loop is CSASTGVGGEQYF. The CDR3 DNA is TGCAGTGCTAGTACAGGGGTTGGTGGCGAGCAGTACTTC.

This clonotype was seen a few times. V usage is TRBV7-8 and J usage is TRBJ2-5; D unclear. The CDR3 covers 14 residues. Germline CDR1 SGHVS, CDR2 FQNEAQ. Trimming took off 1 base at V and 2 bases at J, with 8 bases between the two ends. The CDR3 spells CASSLGRQQETQYF. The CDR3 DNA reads TGTGCCAGCAGCTTAGGGCGGCAGCAAGAGACCCAGTACTTC.

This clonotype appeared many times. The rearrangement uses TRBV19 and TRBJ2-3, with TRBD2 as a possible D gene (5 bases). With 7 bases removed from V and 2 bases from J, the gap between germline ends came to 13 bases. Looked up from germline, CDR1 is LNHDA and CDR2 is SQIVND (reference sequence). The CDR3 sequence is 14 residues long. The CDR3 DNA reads TGTGCCAGTACCGAGGGCAGAGCCACAGATACGCAGTATTTT. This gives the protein CASTEGRATDTQYF.

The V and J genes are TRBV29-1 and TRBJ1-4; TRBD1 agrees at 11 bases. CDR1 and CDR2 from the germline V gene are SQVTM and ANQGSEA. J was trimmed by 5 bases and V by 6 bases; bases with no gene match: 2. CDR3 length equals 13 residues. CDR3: CSVRTGGNEKLFF. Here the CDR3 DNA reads TGCAGCGTCCGGACAGGGGGCAATGAAAAACTGTTTTTT.